This T cell receptor beta chain was recovered during a study of blood T cell repertoires in COVID-19. Study at large: Nucleic acid was either cDNA or gDNA, and it came from T cells, B-cell-depleted T cells, or PBMCs.

With V trimmed by 0 bases and J by 4 bases, 4 bases remained unmatched. The CDR3 has 15 residues. CDR1 is SGHDT and CDR2 is YYEEEE in the germline V gene. Original data processing: From reference gene primer amplification, estimates of nucleated cell counts were derived. Some clones are missing from TCRdb's copy, which holds only in-frame ones; the method was immunoSEQ multiplex PCR. That table furnishes V, J and clone size, whereas the DNA furnished D and trimming. Of under 200,000 clones in the sample, roughly 80% were seen once. Assignments of participants to cohorts depended upon their own reported clinical history. Two negative PCRs, clearance, or symptom resolution characterized the recovered Cohort 3 donors.

The sequence derives from a woman aged 60-70 years who had recovered from COVID-19. Sequenced: PBMCs or T cells enriched from blood (not recorded which). The chain carries TRBV5-6 and TRBJ1-2; TRBD1 matches 9 bases. The CDR3 bases are TGTGCCAGCAGCTTGGGGGACAGGGTGAGCTATGGCTACACCTTC. It yields the protein CASSLGDRVSYGYTF.